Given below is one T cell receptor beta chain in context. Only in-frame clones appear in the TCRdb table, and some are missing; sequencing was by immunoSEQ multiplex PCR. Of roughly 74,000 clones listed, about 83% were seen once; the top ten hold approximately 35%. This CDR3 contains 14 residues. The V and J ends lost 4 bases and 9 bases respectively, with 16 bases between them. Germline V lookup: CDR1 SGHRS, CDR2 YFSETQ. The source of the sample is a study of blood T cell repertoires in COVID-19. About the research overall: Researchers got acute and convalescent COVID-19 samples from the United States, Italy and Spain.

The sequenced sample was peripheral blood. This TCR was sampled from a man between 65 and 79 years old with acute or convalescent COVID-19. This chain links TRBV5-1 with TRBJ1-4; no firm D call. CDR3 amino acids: CASSDGPGDKKLFF. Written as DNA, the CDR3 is TGCGCCAGCAGCGACGGACCGGGAGATAAAAAACTGTTTTTT.